This T cell receptor beta chain emerged from a study of blood T cell repertoires in COVID-19. Study details: PBMCs, B-cell-depleted T cells, or T cells provided the cDNA or gDNA that made up the material.

CDR3 size: 13 residues. Trimming left V 4 bases short and J 7 bases short, with 14 bases between. Germline CDR1 SGHTA, CDR2 FQGTGA. Method: immunoSEQ multiplex PCR; TCRdb's copy keeps in-frame clones and lacks some. The top ten clones hold over 0.8% of a sample with 120,000 to 150,000 clones, 80% to 90% of them seen once. Sequencing was done on a sample of peripheral blood. This sequence joins TRBV7-3 and TRBJ2-7; D uncertain. The TCR sequence derives from a woman aged 50 to 60 with acute or convalescent COVID-19. CDR3: CASSSVPGLEQYF. CDR3 nucleotide sequence: TGTGCCAGCAGCTCCGTCCCCGGGTTAGAGCAGTACTTC.